The present entry profiles one T cell receptor (beta chain) with its context. Its specificity is unknown. The data are from a study of T cells in Graves' hyperthyroidism and ophthalmopathy. Study-level results: Most thyroid clonotypes expanded above 0.001 appeared in blood too.

V dropped 1 base and J dropped 4 bases, with 8 bases sitting between them. This CDR3 has 14 residues. In germline, CDR1 is SGHDT, CDR2 YYEEEE. Amplification targeted TCR beta CDR3 regions from RNA transcripts. The HTBI primer set drove a first-round RT-PCR of the TCR CDR3. MiXCR was run by TCRdb on the multiplex PCR reads, yielding one entry per CDR3 protein. The sample gives more than 550,000 distinct CDR3 sequences, about 18% of which show up once; about 16% is in the top ten. This TCR was sampled from a man aged 50-60 years with Graves' hyperthyroidism. The V and J genes are TRBV5-6 and TRBJ1-4; the D is unclear. Sequenced input: blood. CDR3 region: CASSLRPYNEKLFF. CDR3 DNA sequence: TGTGCCAGCAGCTTGCGTCCGTATAATGAAAAACTGTTTTTT.